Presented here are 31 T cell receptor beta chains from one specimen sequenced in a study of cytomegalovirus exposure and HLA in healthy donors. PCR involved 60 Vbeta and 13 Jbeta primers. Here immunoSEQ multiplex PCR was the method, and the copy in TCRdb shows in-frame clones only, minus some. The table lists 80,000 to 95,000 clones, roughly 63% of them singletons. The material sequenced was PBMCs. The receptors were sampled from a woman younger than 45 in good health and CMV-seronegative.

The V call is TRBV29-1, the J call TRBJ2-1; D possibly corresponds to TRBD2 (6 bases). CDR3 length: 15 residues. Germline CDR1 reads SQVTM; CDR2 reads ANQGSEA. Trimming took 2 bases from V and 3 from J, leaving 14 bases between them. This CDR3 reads CSVEFSGGFYNEQFF. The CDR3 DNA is TGCAGCGTTGAATTCTCCGGGGGATTCTACAATGAGCAGTTCTTC.

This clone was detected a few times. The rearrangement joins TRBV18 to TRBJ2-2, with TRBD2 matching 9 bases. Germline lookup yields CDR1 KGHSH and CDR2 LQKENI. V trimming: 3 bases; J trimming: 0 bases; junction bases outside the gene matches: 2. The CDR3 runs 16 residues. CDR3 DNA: TGTGCCAGCTCACCTGGACTAGCGTCGAACACCGGGGAGCTGTTTTTT. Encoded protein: CASSPGLASNTGELFF.

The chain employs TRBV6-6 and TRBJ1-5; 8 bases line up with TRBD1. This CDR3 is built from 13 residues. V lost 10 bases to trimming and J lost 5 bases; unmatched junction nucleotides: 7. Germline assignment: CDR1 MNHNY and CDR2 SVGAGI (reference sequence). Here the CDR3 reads CAIWLRGHQPQHF. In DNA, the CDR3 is TGTGCCATTTGGCTCAGGGGGCATCAGCCCCAGCATTTT.

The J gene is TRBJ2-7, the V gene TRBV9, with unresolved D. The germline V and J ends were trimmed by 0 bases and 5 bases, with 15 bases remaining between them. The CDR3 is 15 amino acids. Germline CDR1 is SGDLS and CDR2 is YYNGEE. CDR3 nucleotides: TGTGCCAGCAGCGTAGGTCCTCAGGAACGCAACGAGCAGTACTTC. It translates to CASSVGPQERNEQYF.

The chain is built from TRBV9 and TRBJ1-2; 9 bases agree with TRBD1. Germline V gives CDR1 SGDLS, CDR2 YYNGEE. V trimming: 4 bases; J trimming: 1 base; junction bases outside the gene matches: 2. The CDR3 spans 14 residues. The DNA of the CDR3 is TGTGCCAGCAGCACGGGACAGGGTAACTATGGCTACACCTTC. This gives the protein CASSTGQGNYGYTF. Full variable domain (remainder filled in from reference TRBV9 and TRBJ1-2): DSGVTQTPKHLITATGQRVTLRCSPRSGDLSVYWYQQSLDQGLQFLIQYYNGEERAKGNILERFSAQQFPDLHSELNLSSLELGDSALYFCASSTGQGNYGYTFGSGTRLTVV.

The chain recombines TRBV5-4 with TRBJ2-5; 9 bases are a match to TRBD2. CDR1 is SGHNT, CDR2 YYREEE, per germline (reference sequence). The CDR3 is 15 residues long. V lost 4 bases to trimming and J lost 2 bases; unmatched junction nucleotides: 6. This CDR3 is CASSRRLAAQETQYF. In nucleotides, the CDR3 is TGTGCCAGCAGCCGGCGACTAGCGGCACAAGAGACCCAGTACTTC.

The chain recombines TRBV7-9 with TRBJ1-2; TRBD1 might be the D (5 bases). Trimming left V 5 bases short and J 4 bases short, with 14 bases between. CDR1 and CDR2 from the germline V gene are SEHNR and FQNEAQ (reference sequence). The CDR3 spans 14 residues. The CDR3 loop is CASSPGDGSYGYTF. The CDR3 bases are TGTGCCAGCAGCCCGGGGGACGGAAGCTATGGCTACACCTTC.

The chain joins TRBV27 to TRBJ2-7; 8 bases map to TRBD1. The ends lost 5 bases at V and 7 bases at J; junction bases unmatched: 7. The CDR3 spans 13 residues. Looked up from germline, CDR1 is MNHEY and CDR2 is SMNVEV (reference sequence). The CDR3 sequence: CASSQSTGGEQYF. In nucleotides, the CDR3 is TGTGCCAGCAGTCAATCCACAGGGGGAGAGCAGTACTTC.

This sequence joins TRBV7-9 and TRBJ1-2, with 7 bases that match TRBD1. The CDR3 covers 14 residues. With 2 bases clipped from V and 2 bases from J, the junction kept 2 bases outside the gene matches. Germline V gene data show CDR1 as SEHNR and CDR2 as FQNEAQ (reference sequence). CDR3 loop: CASSLQGGNYGYTF. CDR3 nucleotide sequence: TGTGCCAGCAGCTTACAGGGGGGAAACTATGGCTACACCTTC.

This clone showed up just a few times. The CDR3: CASSEARDYQYF. CDR3 bases: TGTGCCAGCAGTGAAGCCCGGGACTACCAGTATTTT. This rearrangement joins TRBV2 to TRBJ2-3; TRBD2 agrees at 7 bases. In germline, CDR1 is SNHLY, CDR2 FYNNEI. J gave up 12 bases and V 0 bases, and 3 bases lay outside the gene matches. This CDR3 is 12 amino acids long.

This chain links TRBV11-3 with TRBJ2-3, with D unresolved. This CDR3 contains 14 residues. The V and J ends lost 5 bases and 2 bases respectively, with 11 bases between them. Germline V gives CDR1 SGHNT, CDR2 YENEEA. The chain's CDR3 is CASSLDSSTDTQYF. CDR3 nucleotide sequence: TGTGCCAGCAGCCTTGACTCCTCCACAGATACGCAGTATTTT.

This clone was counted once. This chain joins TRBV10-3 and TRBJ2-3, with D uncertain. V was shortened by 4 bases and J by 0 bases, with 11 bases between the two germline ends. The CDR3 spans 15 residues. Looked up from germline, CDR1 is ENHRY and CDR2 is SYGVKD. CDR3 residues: CAISARSPSTDTQYF. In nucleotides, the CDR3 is TGTGCCATCAGTGCGAGGAGTCCTAGCACAGATACGCAGTATTTT.

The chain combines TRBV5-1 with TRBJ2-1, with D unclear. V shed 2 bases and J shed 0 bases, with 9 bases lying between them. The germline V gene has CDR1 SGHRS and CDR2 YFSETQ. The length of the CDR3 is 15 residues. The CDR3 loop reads CASSFTVSSYNEQFF. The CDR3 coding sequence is TGCGCCAGCAGCTTCACGGTAAGCTCCTACAATGAGCAGTTCTTC.

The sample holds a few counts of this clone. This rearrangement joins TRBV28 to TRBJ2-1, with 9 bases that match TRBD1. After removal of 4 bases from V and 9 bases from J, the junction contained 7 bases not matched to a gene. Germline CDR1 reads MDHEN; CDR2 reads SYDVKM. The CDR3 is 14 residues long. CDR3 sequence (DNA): TGTGCCAGCAGTTGGCGGGACAGGGTCGGTGAGCAGTTCTTC. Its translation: CASSWRDRVGEQFF.

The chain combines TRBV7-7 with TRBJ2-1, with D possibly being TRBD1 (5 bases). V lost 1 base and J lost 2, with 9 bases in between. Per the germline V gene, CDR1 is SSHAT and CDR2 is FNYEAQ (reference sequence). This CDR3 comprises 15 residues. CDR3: CASSLDRSTYNEQFF. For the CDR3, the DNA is TGTGCCAGCAGCTTAGACAGGTCCACCTACAATGAGCAGTTCTTC. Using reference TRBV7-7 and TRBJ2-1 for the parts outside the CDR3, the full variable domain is GAGVSQSPRYKVTKRGQDVTLRCDPISSHATLYWYQQALGQGPEFLTYFNYEAQPDKSGLPSDRFSAERPEGSISTLTIQRTEQRDSAMYRCASSLDRSTYNEQFFGPGTRLTVL.

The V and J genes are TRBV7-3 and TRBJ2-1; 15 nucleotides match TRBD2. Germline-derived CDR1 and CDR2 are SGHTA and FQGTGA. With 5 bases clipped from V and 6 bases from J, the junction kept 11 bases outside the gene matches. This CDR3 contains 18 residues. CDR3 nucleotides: TGTGCCAGCAGCCTTTGGACTAGCGGGAGGGGCTCCCTCAATGAGCAGTTCTTC. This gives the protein CASSLWTSGRGSLNEQFF.

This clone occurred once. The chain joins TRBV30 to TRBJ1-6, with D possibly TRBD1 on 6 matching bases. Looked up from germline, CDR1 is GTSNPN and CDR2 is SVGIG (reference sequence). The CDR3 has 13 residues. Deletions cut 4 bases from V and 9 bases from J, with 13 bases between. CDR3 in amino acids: CAWTRQAGSPLHF. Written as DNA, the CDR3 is TGTGCCTGGACCCGACAGGCGGGTTCACCCCTCCACTTT.

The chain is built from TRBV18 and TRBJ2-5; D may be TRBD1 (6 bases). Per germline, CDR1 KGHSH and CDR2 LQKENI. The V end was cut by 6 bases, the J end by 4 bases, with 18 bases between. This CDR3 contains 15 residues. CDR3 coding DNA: TGTGCCAGCTCCCGAATCGGGACATTGTCAGAGACCCAGTACTTC. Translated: CASSRIGTLSETQYF.

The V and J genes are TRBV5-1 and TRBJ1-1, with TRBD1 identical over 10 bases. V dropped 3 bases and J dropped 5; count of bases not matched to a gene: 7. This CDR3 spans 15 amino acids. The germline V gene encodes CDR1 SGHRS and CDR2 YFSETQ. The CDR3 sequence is CASSSRQGARTEAFF. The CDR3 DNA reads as TGCGCCAGCAGCTCAAGACAGGGGGCGAGGACTGAAGCTTTCTTT. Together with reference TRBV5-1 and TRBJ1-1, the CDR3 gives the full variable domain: KAGVTQTPRYLIKTRGQQVTLSCSPISGHRSVSWYQQTPGQGLQFLFEYFSETQRNKGNFPGRFSGRQFSNSRSEMNVSTLELGDSALYLCASSSRQGARTEAFFGQGTRLTVV.

CDR3 residues: CASSLALNEQFF. In nucleotides, the CDR3 is TGTGCCAGCAGCTTGGCCCTCAATGAGCAGTTCTTC. The chain carries TRBV11-2 and TRBJ2-1, with D unclear. Germline V CDR1 and CDR2: SGHAT, FQNNGV. This CDR3 has 12 residues. The V gene lost 3 bases and the J gene lost 6 bases, with 6 bases spanning the gap.

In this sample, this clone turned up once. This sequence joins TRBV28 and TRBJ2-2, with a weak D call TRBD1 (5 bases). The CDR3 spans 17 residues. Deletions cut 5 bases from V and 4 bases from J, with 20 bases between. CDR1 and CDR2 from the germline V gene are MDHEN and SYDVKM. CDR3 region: CASSPDSQGHSTGELFF. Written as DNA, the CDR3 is TGTGCCAGCAGTCCCGACTCTCAGGGCCACTCCACCGGGGAGCTGTTTTTT.

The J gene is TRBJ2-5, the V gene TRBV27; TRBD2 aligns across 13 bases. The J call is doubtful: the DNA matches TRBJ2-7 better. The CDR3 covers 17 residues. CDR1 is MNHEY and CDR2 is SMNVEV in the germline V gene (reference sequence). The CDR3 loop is CASSLVLAGGPGDEQYF. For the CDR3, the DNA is TGTGCCAGCAGTTTAGTACTAGCGGGAGGGCCAGGCGACGAGCAGTACTTC.

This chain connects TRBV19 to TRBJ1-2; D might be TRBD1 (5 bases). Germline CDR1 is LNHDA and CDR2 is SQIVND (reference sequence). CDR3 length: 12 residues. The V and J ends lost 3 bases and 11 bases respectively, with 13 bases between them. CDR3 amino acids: CASSMRDSKYTF. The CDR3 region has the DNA TGTGCCAGTAGTATGCGAGACAGCAAATACACCTTC.

The CDR3 reads CASSPGQGRTEAFF. CDR3 coding DNA: TGTGCCAGCAGCCCGGGACAGGGGAGGACTGAAGCTTTCTTT. The J gene is TRBJ1-1, the V gene TRBV7-3; 10 nucleotides align to TRBD1. The germline V gene encodes CDR1 SGHTA and CDR2 FQGTGA. Germline trimming cut 5 bases from V and 5 bases from J; bases unmatched to any gene: 5. This CDR3 has 14 residues.

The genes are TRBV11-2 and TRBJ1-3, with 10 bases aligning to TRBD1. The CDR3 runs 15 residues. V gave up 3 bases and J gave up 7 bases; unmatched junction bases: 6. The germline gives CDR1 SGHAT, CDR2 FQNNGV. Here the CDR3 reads CASSFRRTGGNTIYF. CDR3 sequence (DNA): TGTGCCAGCAGCTTCCGTAGGACAGGGGGGAACACCATATATTTT.

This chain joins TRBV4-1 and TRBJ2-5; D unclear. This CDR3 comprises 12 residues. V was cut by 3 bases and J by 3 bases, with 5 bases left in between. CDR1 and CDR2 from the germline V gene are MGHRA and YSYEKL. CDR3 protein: CASSHPEETQYF. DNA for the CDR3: TGCGCCAGCAGCCACCCCGAAGAGACCCAGTACTTC.

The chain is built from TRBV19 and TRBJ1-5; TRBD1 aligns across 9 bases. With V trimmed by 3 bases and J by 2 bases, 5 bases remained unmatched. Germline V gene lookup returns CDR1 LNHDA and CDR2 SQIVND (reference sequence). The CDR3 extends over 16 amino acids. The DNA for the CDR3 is TGTGCCAGTAGTATGCTGACAGGGGGGCGCAATCAGCCCCAGCATTTT. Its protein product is CASSMLTGGRNQPQHF.

The CDR3 sequence: CASSAQGGLAEAFF. The DNA for the CDR3 is TGTGCCAGCAGCGCACAGGGGGGATTAGCTGAAGCTTTCTTT. The gene calls are TRBV13 and TRBJ1-1; 8 bases agree with TRBD1. This CDR3 has 14 residues. The junction had 8 bases not matched to a gene; V was cut back by 5 bases and J by 6 bases. Germline CDR1 is PRHDT and CDR2 is FYEKMQ (reference sequence). The full variable domain, with the rest looked up from reference TRBV13 and TRBJ1-1, is AAGVIQSPRHLIKEKRETATLKCYPIPRHDTVYWYQQGPGQDPQFLISFYEKMQSDKGSIPDRFSAQQFSDYHSELNMSSLELGDSALYFCASSAQGGLAEAFFGQGTRLTVV.

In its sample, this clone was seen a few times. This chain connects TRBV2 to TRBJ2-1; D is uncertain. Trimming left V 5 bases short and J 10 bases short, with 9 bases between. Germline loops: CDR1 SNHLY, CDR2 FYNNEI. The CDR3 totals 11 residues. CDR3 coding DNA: TGTGCCAGCAGTTTAAGGAGAGAGCAGTTCTTC. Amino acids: CASSLRREQFF.

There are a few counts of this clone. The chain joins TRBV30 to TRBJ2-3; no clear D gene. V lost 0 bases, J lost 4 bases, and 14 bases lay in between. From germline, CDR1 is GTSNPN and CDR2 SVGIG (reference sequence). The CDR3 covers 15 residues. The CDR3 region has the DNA TGTGCCTGGAGTGTGGGTGCGACAAACCCAGATACGCAGTATTTT. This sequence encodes CAWSVGATNPDTQYF.

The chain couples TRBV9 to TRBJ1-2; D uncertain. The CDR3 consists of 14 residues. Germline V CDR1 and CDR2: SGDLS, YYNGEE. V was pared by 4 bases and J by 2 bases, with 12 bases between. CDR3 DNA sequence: TGTGCCAGCAGCCTATCATTAAGCAACTATGGCTACACCTTC. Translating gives CASSLSLSNYGYTF.